Reported below is one T cell receptor (beta chain). Its antigen is unidentified. This sample is part of a study of cytomegalovirus exposure and HLA in healthy donors. V lost 2 bases and J 4 bases, leaving 14 bases between the germline ends. The CDR3 runs 15 residues. Germline V gene lookup returns CDR1 MDHEN and CDR2 SYDVKM. Use of 60 Vbeta and 13 Jbeta primers characterized the PCR. Data came from immunoSEQ multiplex PCR; TCRdb stores just in-frame clones and leaves some out. This sample yields around 150,000 clones, of which roughly 80% are seen a single time; roughly 3.6% belongs to the top ten. Study conclusions and caveats: CMV serostatus was the sole immune exposure data available.

The origin of this receptor is a human donor in good health. This sequence joins TRBV28 and TRBJ1-1, with a tentative D call TRBD1 (6 bases). The sample taken for sequencing was PBMCs. The CDR3 loop reads CASSLRGALGTEAFF. CDR3 DNA: TGTGCCAGCAGTTTACGGGGGGCGTTGGGCACTGAAGCTTTCTTT.